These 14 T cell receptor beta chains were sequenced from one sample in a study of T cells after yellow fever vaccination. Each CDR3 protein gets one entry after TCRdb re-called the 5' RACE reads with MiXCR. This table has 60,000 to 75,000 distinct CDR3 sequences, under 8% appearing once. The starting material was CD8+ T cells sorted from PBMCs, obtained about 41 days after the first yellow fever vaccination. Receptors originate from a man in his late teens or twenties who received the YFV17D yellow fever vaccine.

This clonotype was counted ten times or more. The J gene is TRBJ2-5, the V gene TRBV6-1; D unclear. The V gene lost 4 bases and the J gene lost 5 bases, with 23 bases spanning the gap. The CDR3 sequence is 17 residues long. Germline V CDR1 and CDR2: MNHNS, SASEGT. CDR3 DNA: TGTGCCAGCAGTGCTTATTGGATGGGGAAAAGGGATGAGACCCAGTACTTC. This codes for CASSAYWMGKRDETQYF.

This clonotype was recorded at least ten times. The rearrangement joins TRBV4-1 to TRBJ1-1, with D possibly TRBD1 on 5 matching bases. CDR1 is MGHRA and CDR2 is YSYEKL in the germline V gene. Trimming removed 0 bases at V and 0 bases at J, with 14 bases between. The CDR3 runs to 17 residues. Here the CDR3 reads CASSQESGGGMNTEAFF. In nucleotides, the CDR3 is TGCGCCAGCAGCCAAGAGAGTGGGGGTGGCATGAACACTGAAGCTTTCTTT.

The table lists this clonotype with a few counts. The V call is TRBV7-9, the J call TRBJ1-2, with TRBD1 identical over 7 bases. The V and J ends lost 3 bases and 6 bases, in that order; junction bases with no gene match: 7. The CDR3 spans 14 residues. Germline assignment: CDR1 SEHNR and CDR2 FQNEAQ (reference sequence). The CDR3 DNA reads TGTGCCAGCAGCTTTAGCGACAGGGACCATGGCTACACCTTC. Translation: CASSFSDRDHGYTF.

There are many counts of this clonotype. CDR3 sequence reads: CASSAKTSGADTQYF. The DNA of the CDR3 is TGTGCCAGCAGCGCGAAGACTAGCGGGGCGGATACGCAGTATTTT. The rearrangement joins TRBV7-3 to TRBJ2-3; 11 nucleotides agree with TRBD2. The CDR3 sequence is 15 residues long. Germline CDR1 SGHTA, CDR2 FQGTGA. V lost 5 bases to trimming and J lost 6 bases; unmatched junction nucleotides: 7.

The CDR3 sequence: CASSPREVFRTDTQYF. As DNA, the CDR3 is TGTGCCAGCAGCCCGAGGGAAGTCTTCCGCACAGATACGCAGTATTTT. The J gene is TRBJ2-3, the V gene TRBV14; D possibly corresponds to TRBD2 (5 bases). V lost 4 bases and J 1 base, leaving 15 bases between the germline ends. Germline CDR1 reads SGHDN; CDR2 reads FVKESK. The CDR3 covers 16 residues.

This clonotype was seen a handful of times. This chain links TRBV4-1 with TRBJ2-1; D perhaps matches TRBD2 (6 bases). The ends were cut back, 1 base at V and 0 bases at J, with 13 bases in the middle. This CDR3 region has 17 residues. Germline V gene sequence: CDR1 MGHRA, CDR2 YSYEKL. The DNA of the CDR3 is TGCGCCAGCAGCCAAGGGTCCCGGGGGAGCTCCTACAATGAGCAGTTCTTC. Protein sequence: CASSQGSRGSSYNEQFF.

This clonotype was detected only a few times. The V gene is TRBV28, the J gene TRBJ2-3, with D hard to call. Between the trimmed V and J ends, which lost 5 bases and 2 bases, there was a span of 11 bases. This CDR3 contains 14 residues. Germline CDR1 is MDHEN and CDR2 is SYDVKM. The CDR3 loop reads CASSLRRSTDTQYF. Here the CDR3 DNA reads TGTGCCAGCAGTCTGAGGCGATCCACAGATACGCAGTATTTT.

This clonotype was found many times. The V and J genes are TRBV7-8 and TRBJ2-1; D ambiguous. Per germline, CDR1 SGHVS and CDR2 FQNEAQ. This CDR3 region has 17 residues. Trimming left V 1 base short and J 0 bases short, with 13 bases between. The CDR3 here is CASSLEGFPSSYNEQFF. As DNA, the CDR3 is TGTGCCAGCAGCTTAGAGGGTTTCCCGAGCTCCTACAATGAGCAGTTCTTC.

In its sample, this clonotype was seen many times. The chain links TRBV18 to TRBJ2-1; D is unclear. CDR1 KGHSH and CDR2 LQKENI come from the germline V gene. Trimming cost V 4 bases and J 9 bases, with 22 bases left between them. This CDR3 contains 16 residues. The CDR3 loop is CASSQVRELGSFEQFF. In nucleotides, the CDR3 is TGTGCCAGCTCACAAGTGAGAGAACTTGGCAGTTTTGAGCAGTTCTTC.

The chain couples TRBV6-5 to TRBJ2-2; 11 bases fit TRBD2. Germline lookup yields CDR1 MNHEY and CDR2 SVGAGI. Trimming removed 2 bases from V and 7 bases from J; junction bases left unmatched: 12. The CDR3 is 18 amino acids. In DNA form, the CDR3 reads TGTGCCAGCAGTTACGTGCTAGCGGGGGGTCCTAGAGGCGGGGAGCTGTTTTTT. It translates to CASSYVLAGGPRGGELFF.

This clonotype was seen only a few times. The CDR3 here is CASSLEGGGGTEAFF. The CDR3 DNA sequence: TGTGCCAGCAGCTTAGAAGGGGGTGGAGGCACTGAAGCTTTCTTT. The V call is TRBV7-8, the J call TRBJ1-1; perhaps TRBD1 as D (6 bases). V was cut by 1 base and J by 4 bases, with 13 bases left in between. Germline V CDR1 and CDR2: SGHVS, FQNEAQ. The CDR3 runs to 15 residues.

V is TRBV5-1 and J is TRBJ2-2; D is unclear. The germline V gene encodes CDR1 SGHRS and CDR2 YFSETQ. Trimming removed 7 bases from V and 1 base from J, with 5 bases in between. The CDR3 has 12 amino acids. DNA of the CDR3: TGCGCCAGCGGCAGGAACACCGGGGAGCTGTTTTTT. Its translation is CASGRNTGELFF.

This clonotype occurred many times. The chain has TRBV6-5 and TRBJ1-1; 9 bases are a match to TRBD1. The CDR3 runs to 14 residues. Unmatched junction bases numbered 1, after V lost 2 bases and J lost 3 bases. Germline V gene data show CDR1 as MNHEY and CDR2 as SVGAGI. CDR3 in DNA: TGTGCCAGCAGTTACCGGACAGGGGACACTGAAGCTTTCTTT. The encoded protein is CASSYRTGDTEAFF.

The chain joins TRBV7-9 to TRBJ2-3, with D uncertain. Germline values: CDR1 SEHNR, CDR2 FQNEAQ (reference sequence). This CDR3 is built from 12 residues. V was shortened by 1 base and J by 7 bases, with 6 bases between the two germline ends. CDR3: CASSLVANTQYF. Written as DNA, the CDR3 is TGTGCCAGCAGCTTAGTCGCCAATACGCAGTATTTT. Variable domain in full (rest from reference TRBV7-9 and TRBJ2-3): DTGVSQNPRHKITKRGQNVTFRCDPISEHNRLYWYRQTLGQGPEFLTYFQNEAQLEKSRLLSDRFSAERPKGSFSTLEIQRTEQGDSAMYLCASSLVANTQYFGPGTRLTVL.